Listed here are 17 T cell receptor beta chains from one sample, sequenced in a study of cytomegalovirus exposure and HLA in healthy donors. The study ran its PCR with 60 Vbeta and 13 Jbeta primers. Repertoires were generated with immunoSEQ multiplex PCR, while TCRdb's copy carries only in-frame clones and drops some. The sample consists of some 190,000 clones, 75% to 90% of them appearing once. Sequencing used PBMCs. Source of these receptors: a boy younger than 10 in good health and CMV-seronegative.

This clone has only one observation. The chain links TRBV28 to TRBJ1-3, with D possibly being TRBD1 (6 bases). V lost 5 bases to trimming and J lost 7 bases, with 15 bases between them. CDR1 is MDHEN, CDR2 SYDVKM, per germline. The CDR3 extends over 14 amino acids. The CDR3 region is CASSPTGISNTIYF. CDR3 sequence (DNA): TGTGCCAGCAGTCCCACAGGGATCAGCAACACCATATATTTT.

This sequence joins TRBV6-1 and TRBJ1-1; possible D gene TRBD1, 5 bases. The V and J ends lost 6 bases and 6 bases respectively, with 17 bases between them. Germline-derived CDR1 and CDR2 are MNHNS and SASEGT. The CDR3 contains 14 residues. CDR3 residues: CASSLTPRQSEAFF. DNA for the CDR3: TGTGCCAGCAGCCTCACCCCTAGACAGTCTGAAGCTTTCTTT.

The chain links TRBV19 to TRBJ2-3; perhaps TRBD2 as D (7 bases). V gave up 11 bases and J gave up 2 bases, with 14 bases separating them. This CDR3 region has 13 residues. Germline V gives CDR1 LNHDA, CDR2 SQIVND (reference sequence). CDR3 protein: CASEGGYTDTQYF. The CDR3 bases are TGTGCCTCGGAGGGGGGGTACACAGATACGCAGTATTTT.

This sequence joins TRBV11-2 and TRBJ1-5, with D unclear. Trimming removed 0 bases from V and 7 bases from J, with 7 bases in between. The CDR3 is 13 amino acids. CDR1 and CDR2 (germline): SGHAT, FQNNGV. The CDR3 spells CASSLDTGQPQHF. CDR3 DNA sequence: TGTGCCAGCAGCTTAGATACGGGGCAGCCCCAGCATTTT.

The CDR3 loop reads CASSLVAGNTEAFF. CDR3 coding DNA: TGCGCCAGCAGCTTGGTGGCGGGGAACACTGAAGCTTTCTTT. The gene calls are TRBV5-1 and TRBJ1-1; D is unclear. CDR1 and CDR2 (germline): SGHRS, YFSETQ. This CDR3 is 14 amino acids long. V was cut by 0 bases and J by 1 base, with 7 bases left in between.

V is TRBV28 and J is TRBJ2-7, with a possible D match to TRBD2 (5 bases). Germline V gene lookup returns CDR1 MDHEN and CDR2 SYDVKM. The CDR3 totals 13 residues. Trimming stripped 2 bases from V and 0 bases from J, with 5 bases between. CDR3: CASSLLASYEQYF. The CDR3 bases are TGTGCCAGCAGTTTACTAGCCTCCTACGAGCAGTACTTC.

This chain joins TRBV5-1 and TRBJ2-1; tentatively, D is TRBD2 (6 bases). Germline V gives CDR1 SGHRS, CDR2 YFSETQ. CDR3 length equals 15 residues. V dropped 1 base and J dropped 9 bases, with 17 bases sitting between them. The CDR3 sequence: CASSLIGTAGGEQFF. The DNA for the CDR3 is TGCGCCAGCAGCTTGATAGGGACCGCCGGGGGTGAGCAGTTCTTC.

The chain combines TRBV6-5 with TRBJ1-5, with D perhaps TRBD1 (6 bases). The V and J ends lost 6 bases and 3 bases respectively, with 12 bases between them. The germline CDR1 and CDR2 sequences are MNHEY and SVGAGI. The CDR3 has 14 amino acids. CDR3 bases: TGTGCCAGCAGAGAGGGGGGGGACAATCAGCCCCAGCATTTT. Amino acid sequence: CASREGGDNQPQHF.

CDR3 sequence: CASIPGQPLNTEAFF. The CDR3 region has the DNA TGTGCCAGTATCCCGGGACAGCCCTTGAACACTGAAGCTTTCTTT. The chain combines TRBV19 with TRBJ1-1; 7 bases align to TRBD1. CDR1 and CDR2 from the germline V gene are LNHDA and SQIVND (reference sequence). The CDR3 contains 15 residues. V gave up 7 bases and J gave up 0 bases; unmatched junction bases: 8.

This clone has only one observation. V usage is TRBV5-5 and J usage is TRBJ2-7; TRBD1 matches 8 bases. Germline values: CDR1 SGHKS, CDR2 YYEKEE (reference sequence). After removal of 6 bases from V and 3 bases from J, the junction contained 11 bases not matched to a gene. The CDR3 contains 15 residues. The CDR3 spells CASIRLDTGGYEQYF. In nucleotides, the CDR3 is TGTGCCAGCATTAGGCTTGATACAGGGGGCTACGAGCAGTACTTC.

The gene calls are TRBV7-2 and TRBJ1-6; maybe TRBD1 (6 bases). The CDR3 totals 15 residues. Germline lookup yields CDR1 SGHTA and CDR2 FQGNSA. V was cut by 3 bases and J by 9 bases, with 15 bases left in between. In DNA form, the CDR3 reads TGTGCCAGCAGCTTGCGGGGGCTGGGTTCTTCACCCCTCCACTTT. It is translated as CASSLRGLGSSPLHF.

V usage is TRBV29-1 and J usage is TRBJ2-7; D is perhaps TRBD2 (6 bases). Trimming removed 4 bases at V and 1 base at J, with 11 bases between. The germline CDR1 and CDR2 sequences are SQVTM and ANQGSEA. This CDR3 is 13 amino acids long. The CDR3 region is CSVGGGESYEQYF. The DNA for the CDR3 is TGCAGCGTTGGTGGCGGGGAATCCTACGAGCAGTACTTC.

This chain links TRBV11-2 with TRBJ2-4, with a tentative D call TRBD1 (5 bases). Per the germline V gene, CDR1 is SGHAT and CDR2 is FQNNGV. This CDR3 comprises 14 residues. Trimming shortened V by 2 bases and J by 5 bases, and 10 bases separated the two germline ends. The CDR3 nucleotides read TGTGCCAGCAGCTTATCCAGGGCCCAAAACATTCAGTACTTC. Encoded protein: CASSLSRAQNIQYF.

CDR3 DNA sequence: TGTGCCAGCAGCCGCCTAGCGGGACTAACTTACGAGCAGTACTTC. It codes for CASSRLAGLTYEQYF. The chain links TRBV28 to TRBJ2-7, with TRBD2 matching 9 bases. After removal of 6 bases from V and 4 bases from J, the junction contained 10 bases not matched to a gene. The CDR3 has 15 residues. In germline, CDR1 is MDHEN, CDR2 SYDVKM. Drawing the rest from reference TRBV28 and TRBJ2-7, the complete variable domain is DVKVTQSSRYLVKRTGEKVFLECVQDMDHENMFWYRQDPGLGLRLIYFSYDVKMKEKGDIPEGYSVSREKKERFSLILESASTNQTSMYLCASSRLAGLTYEQYFGPGTRLTVT.

The CDR3 DNA follows: TGTGCCAGCAGCGTACCCCCGCGACAGGGAAAATATAATTCACCCCTCCACTTT. This codes for CASSVPPRQGKYNSPLHF. V and J are TRBV9 and TRBJ1-6; the match to TRBD1 covers 7 bases. CDR3 length: 18 residues. Germline CDR1 SGDLS, CDR2 YYNGEE. The ends lost 1 base at V and 4 bases at J; junction bases unmatched: 11.

This clone was counted once. The chain has TRBV7-2 and TRBJ2-3, with TRBD2 as a possible D gene (5 bases). Between the trimmed V and J ends, which lost 5 bases and 4 bases, there was a span of 13 bases. Germline loops: CDR1 SGHTA, CDR2 FQGNSA. This CDR3 comprises 14 residues. Written as DNA, the CDR3 is TGTGCCAGCAGCCGCTGGACTGGGGCAGATACGCAGTATTTT. Encoded protein: CASSRWTGADTQYF. Supplemented by reference TRBV7-2 and TRBJ2-3, the full variable domain reads GAGVSQSPSNKVTEKGKDVELRCDPISGHTALYWYRQSLGQGLEFLIYFQGNSAPDKSGLPSDRFSAERTGGSVSTLTIQRTQQEDSAVYLCASSRWTGADTQYFGPGTRLTVL.

The chain uses TRBV18 and TRBJ2-7; TRBD1 agrees at 9 bases. The CDR3 is made up of 16 amino acids. Losses at the gene ends were 4 bases for V and 5 bases for J; bases not matched to a gene: 12. Germline V gives CDR1 KGHSH, CDR2 LQKENI. The CDR3 DNA follows: TGTGCCAGCTCACGACTCGCCGGGACAGGGTACCACGAGCAGTACTTC. It translates to CASSRLAGTGYHEQYF.